This T cell receptor (beta chain) appears in the sequencing data of a study of T cell changes during pregnancy in multiple sclerosis. V lost 5 bases and J lost 0, with 14 bases in between. CDR1 SGHTA and CDR2 FQGNSA come from the germline V gene. This CDR3 spans 15 amino acids. TCRdb's table, derived via immunoSEQ multiplex PCR, lists solely in-frame clones and lacks some. The data contain just over 90,000 clones, roughly 91% of them singletons. The sample was peripheral blood, taken after pregnancy. This TCR came from a female donor in good health, enrolled as a control in a pregnancy study. The gene calls are TRBV7-2 and TRBJ2-7, with D perhaps matching TRBD1 (6 bases). DNA for the CDR3: TGTGCCAGCAGCCCGCGTGAAGGGGGCTCCTACGAGCAGTACTTC. This sequence encodes CASSPREGGSYEQYF.